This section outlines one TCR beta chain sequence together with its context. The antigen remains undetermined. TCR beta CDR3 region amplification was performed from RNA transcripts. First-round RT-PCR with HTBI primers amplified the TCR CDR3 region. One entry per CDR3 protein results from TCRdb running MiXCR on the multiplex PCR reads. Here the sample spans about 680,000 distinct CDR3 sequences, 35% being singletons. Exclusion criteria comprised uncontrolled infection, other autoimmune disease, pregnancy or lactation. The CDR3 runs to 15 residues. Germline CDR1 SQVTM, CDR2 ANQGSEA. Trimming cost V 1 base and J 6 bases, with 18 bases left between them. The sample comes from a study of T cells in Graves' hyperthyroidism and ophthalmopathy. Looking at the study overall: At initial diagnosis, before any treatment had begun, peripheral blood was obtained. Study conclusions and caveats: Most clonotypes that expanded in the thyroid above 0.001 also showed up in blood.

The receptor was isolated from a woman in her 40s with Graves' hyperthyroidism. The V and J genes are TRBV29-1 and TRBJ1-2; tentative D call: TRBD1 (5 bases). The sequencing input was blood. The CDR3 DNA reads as TGCAGCGTTGAAGCCGGACATTGGGGAGGGGATGGCTACACCTTC. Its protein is CSVEAGHWGGDGYTF.